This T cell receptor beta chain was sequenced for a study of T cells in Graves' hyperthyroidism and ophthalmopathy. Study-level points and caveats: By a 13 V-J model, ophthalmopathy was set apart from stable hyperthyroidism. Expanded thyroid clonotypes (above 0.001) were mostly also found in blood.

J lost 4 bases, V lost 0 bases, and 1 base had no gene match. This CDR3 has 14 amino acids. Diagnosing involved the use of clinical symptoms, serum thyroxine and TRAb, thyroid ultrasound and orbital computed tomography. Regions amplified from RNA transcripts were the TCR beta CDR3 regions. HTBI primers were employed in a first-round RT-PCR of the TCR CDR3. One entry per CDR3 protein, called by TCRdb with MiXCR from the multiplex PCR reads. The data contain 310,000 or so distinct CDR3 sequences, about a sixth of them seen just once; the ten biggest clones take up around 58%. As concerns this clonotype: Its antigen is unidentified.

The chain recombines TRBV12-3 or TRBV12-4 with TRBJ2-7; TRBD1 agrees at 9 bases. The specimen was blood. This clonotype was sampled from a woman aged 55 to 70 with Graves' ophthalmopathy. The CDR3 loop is CASSLATGGYEQYF. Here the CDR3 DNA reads TGTGCCAGCAGTTTAGCGACAGGGGGGTACGAGCAGTACTTC.